Measured by frequency, the clone carrying this TCR beta chain is medium-sized (0.01 to 0.1%). The antigen is undetermined. The data are from a study of CXCR3-negative and CXCR3-positive naive CD8 T cells. Whole-study results and caveats: CXCR3 expression partially decreased after cryopreservation; most assays used fresh PBMCs.

CDR1 SQVTM and CDR2 ANQGSEA come from the germline V gene. CDR3 size: 14 residues. 5' RACE with UMI labels generated the TRB cDNA libraries. Each CDR3 protein gets one entry in TCRdb, which reprocessed the 5' RACE reads and gives no DNA. In total, the table holds about 6,700 distinct CDR3 sequences. The sample was naive CXCR3- CD8+ T cells from blood. The subset: CD45RO-CCR7+CD27+CD95- naive CD8+ T cells lacking CXCR3 (TNR3-). The rearrangement joins TRBV29-1 to TRBJ2-2; there is no DNA to check the TCRdb D call of TRBD1. The origin of this receptor is a human donor in good health. Some clones in this sample may be carry-over from other donors' samples. The CDR3 spells CSVEDLGDPGELFF.